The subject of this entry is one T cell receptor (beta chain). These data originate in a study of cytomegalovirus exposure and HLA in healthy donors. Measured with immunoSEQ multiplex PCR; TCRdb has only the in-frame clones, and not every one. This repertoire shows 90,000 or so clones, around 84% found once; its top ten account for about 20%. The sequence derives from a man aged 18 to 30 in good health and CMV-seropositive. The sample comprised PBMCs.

The CDR3 DNA follows: TGTGCCAGCACCCCCGGGACAGGGGAAGAGACCCAGTACTTC. Its translation: CASTPGTGEETQYF. The chain has TRBV9 and TRBJ2-5, with 10 bases fitting TRBD1. Germline loops: CDR1 SGDLS, CDR2 YYNGEE. V lost 6 bases to trimming and J lost 3 bases; unmatched junction nucleotides: 5. The CDR3 sequence is 14 residues long.